What follows are 9 T cell receptor beta chains derived from one specimen sequenced in a study of shared clonotypes between healthy human individuals. The protocol was immunoSEQ multiplex PCR, while the TCRdb copy is restricted to in-frame clones and leaves out a portion. The sample has 1.5 million to 1.9 million clones; 98% are singletons. The sample taken for sequencing was naive CD4+ T cells sorted from blood. Subset in this sample: CD45RA+ positively selected. These receptors were collected from a man between 25 and 39 years old in good health.

This clone has only one observation. The rearrangement links TRBV30 to TRBJ1-5; 11 positions match TRBD1. The J segment lost 1 base and the V segment lost 3 bases, leaving 8 bases of the junction unmatched. Germline V gene lookup returns CDR1 GTSNPN and CDR2 SVGIG (reference sequence). The CDR3 covers 17 residues. CDR3 in amino acids: CAWRGQGGASSNQPQHF. The CDR3 DNA reads TGTGCCTGGAGGGGACAGGGGGGCGCGTCGAGCAATCAGCCCCAGCATTTT.

J is TRBJ1-2 and V is TRBV5-6, with 10 bases identical to TRBD1. V lost 4 bases and J lost 6; bases outside the gene matches: 9. CDR1 and CDR2 from the germline V gene are SGHDT and YYEEEE. The CDR3 spans 15 residues. The CDR3 here is CASSVPGQGMNGYTF. The CDR3 DNA reads TGTGCCAGCAGCGTCCCGGGACAGGGGATGAATGGCTACACCTTC.

The CDR3 nucleotides are TGTGCCAGCAGTGAGTGGGGGGAAAAACTGTTTTTT. Translating it yields CASSEWGEKLFF. This chain connects TRBV2 to TRBJ1-4, with TRBD1 as a possible D gene (5 bases). The CDR3 extends over 12 amino acids. V was cut by 3 bases and J by 8 bases, with 7 bases left in between. The germline CDR1 and CDR2 sequences are SNHLY and FYNNEI.

The chain combines TRBV18 with TRBJ1-4, with 7 bases lining up with TRBD1. The V gene end was trimmed by 3 bases and the J gene end by 0 bases; junction bases not matched to a gene: 13. CDR3 length equals 19 residues. CDR1 is KGHSH, CDR2 LQKENI, per germline. The CDR3 protein is CASSPLSRDRYATNEKLFF. As DNA, the CDR3 is TGTGCCAGCTCACCCCTGTCCCGGGACAGATATGCAACTAATGAAAAACTGTTTTTT.

J is TRBJ2-7 and V is TRBV5-4, with 7 bases matching TRBD2. V was pared by 5 bases and J by 3 bases, with 8 bases of the junction left unmatched. This CDR3 spans 14 amino acids. Germline V gene sequence: CDR1 SGHNT, CDR2 YYREEE (reference sequence). CDR3 DNA: TGTGCCAGCAGGGGGGACTACATAGACTACGAGCAGTACTTC. This encodes CASRGDYIDYEQYF. Full variable domain (rest looked up from reference TRBV5-4 and TRBJ2-7): ETGVTQSPTHLIKTRGQQVTLRCSSQSGHNTVSWYQQALGQGPQFIFQYYREEENGRGNFPPRFSGLQFPNYSSELNVNALELDDSALYLCASRGDYIDYEQYFGPGTRLTVT.

The chain joins TRBV25-1 to TRBJ1-4; D is unresolved. The CDR3 consists of 15 residues. Per germline, CDR1 MGHDK and CDR2 SYGVNS. V gave up 0 bases and J gave up 5 bases, with 10 bases separating them. This CDR3 reads CASSEYEAGNEKLFF. CDR3 nucleotide sequence: TGTGCCAGCAGTGAATATGAGGCCGGGAATGAAAAACTGTTTTTT.

Comments on this clone: Other DNA sequences in this specimen translate into the identical CDR3. This sequence joins TRBV14 and TRBJ2-3, with D maybe TRBD2 (5 bases). The germline V gene has CDR1 SGHDN and CDR2 FVKESK. CDR3 length: 13 residues. Trimming shortened V by 1 base and J by 6 bases, and 8 bases separated the two germline ends. The CDR3 DNA is TGTGCCAGCAGCCAAGGATCGGGGGATACGCAGTATTTT. Translating it yields CASSQGSGDTQYF. Based on the CDR3 plus reference TRBV14 and TRBJ2-3, the full variable domain is EAGVTQFPSHSVIEKGQTVTLRCDPISGHDNLYWYRRVMGKEIKFLLHFVKESKQDESGMPNNRFLAERTGGTYSTLKVQPAELEDSGVYFCASSQGSGDTQYFGPGTRLTVL.

The rearrangement uses TRBV30 and TRBJ2-2; 7 bases align to TRBD1. J gave up 13 bases and V 2 bases, and 7 bases lay outside the gene matches. CDR1 and CDR2 from the germline V gene are GTSNPN and SVGIG (reference sequence). The CDR3 length is 12 residues. The DNA of the CDR3 is TGTGCCTGGAGTCCACGGACAGGAAGGCTGTTTTTT. Translated, it gives CAWSPRTGRLFF.

The chain joins TRBV19 to TRBJ2-7; TRBD1 matches at 7 bases. Germline CDR1 LNHDA, CDR2 SQIVND (reference sequence). The ends lost 4 bases at V and 2 bases at J; junction bases unmatched: 5. CDR3 size: 14 residues. The DNA of the CDR3 is TGTGCCAGTAGTAAAACAGGGGCAACCTACGAGCAGTACTTC. Translating gives CASSKTGATYEQYF.